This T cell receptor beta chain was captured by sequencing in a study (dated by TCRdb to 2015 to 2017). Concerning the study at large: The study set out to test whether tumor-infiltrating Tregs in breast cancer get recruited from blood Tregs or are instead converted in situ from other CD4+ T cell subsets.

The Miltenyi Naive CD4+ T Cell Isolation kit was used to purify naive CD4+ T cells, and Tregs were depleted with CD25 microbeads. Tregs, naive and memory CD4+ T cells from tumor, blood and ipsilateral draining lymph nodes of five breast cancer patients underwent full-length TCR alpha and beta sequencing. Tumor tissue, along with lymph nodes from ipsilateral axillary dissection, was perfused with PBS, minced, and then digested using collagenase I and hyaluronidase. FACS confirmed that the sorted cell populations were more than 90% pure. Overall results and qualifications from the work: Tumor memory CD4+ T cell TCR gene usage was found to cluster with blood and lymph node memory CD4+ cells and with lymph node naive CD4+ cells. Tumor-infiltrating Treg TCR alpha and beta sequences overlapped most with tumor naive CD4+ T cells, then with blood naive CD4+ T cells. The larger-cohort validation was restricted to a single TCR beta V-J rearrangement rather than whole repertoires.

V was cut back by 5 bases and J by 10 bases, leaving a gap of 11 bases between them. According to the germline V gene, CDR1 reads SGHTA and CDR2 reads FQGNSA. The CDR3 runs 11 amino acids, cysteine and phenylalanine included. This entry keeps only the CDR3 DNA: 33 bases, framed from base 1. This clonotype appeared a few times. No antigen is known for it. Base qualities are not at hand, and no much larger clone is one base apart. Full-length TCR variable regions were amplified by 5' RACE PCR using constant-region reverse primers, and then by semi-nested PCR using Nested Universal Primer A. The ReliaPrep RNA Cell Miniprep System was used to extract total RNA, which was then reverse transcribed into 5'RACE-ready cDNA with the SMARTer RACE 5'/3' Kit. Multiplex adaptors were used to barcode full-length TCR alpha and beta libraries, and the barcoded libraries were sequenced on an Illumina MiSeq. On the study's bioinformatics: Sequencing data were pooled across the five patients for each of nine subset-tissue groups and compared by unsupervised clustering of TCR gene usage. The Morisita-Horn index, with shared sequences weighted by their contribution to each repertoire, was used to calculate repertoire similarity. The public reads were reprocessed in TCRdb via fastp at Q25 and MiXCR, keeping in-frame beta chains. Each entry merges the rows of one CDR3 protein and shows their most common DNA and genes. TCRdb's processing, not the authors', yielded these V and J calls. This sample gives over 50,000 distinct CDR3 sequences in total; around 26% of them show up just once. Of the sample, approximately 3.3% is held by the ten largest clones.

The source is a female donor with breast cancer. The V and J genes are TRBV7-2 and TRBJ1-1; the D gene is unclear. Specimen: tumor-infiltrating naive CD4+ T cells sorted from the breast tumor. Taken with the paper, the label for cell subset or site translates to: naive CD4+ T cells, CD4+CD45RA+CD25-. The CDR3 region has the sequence CASSQWAGAFF. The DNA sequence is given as TGTGCCAGCAGCCAATGGGCGGGAGCTTTCTTT.